A selection of T cell receptor beta chains follows, all from one sample in a study of somatic mutations in cytotoxic T cells in rheumatoid arthritis. The assay was immunoSEQ multiplex PCR, and TCRdb's table has in-frame clones only and misses some. The sample has 6,000 to 7,000 clones, 75% seen once; the top ten hold under 45%. Sequenced material: CD8+ T cells sorted from blood. The receptors originated from a woman aged 60-75 years in good health. CDR3s include the opening cysteine and the closing phenylalanine or tryptophan. The D gene is left open where the match is weak. Clone size, where shown, is once, few, many, or a class for clones that have expanded.

v_call	clone_size	d_call	j_call	cdr3_aa	cdr3_nt
TRBV4-2	NA	NA	TRBJ2-4	CASSQQGIQYF	TGTGCCAGCAGCCAACAGGGCATTCAGTACTTC
TRBV6-5	NA	NA	TRBJ1-2	CASSYPEHLSNYGYTF	TGTGCCAGCAGTTACCCTGAACACCTCTCTAACTATGGCTACACCTTC
TRBV5-4	NA	TRBD1	TRBJ2-3	CASSPGTGGYADTQYF	TGTGCCAGCAGTCCCGGGACAGGGGGATACGCAGATACGCAGTATTTT
TRBV7-6	NA	NA	TRBJ2-3	CASSLGAEGITDTQYF	TGTGCCAGCAGCTTAGGGGCGGAGGGTATCACAGATACGCAGTATTTT
TRBV7-3	NA	NA	TRBJ1-5	CASTIKPGRRGSLSEPQHF	TGTGCCAGCACCATCAAGCCCGGGCGGCGGGGCTCTTTGTCGGAGCCCCAGCATTTT
TRBV9	NA	NA	TRBJ2-1	CASSDQGFEQFF	TGTGCCAGCAGCGACCAGGGGTTTGAGCAGTTCTTC
TRBV27	once	TRBD1	TRBJ2-7	CASSLAGTGSYEQYF	TGTGCCAGCAGTTTAGCCGGGACAGGGAGCTACGAGCAGTACTTC
TRBV14	NA	NA	TRBJ2-2	CASSLQGTGELFF	TGTGCCAGCAGCTTACAGGGCACCGGGGAGCTGTTTTTT
TRBV4-1	few	TRBD1	TRBJ2-2	CASSQERGQELFF	TGCGCCAGCAGCCAAGAAAGGGGGCAGGAGCTGTTTTTT
TRBV6-6	NA	TRBD1	TRBJ1-3	CATAPGQGISETIYF	TGTGCCACCGCACCAGGACAGGGGATTTCTGAGACCATATATTTT
TRBV9	NA	NA	TRBJ1-2	CASSVARGGGYGYTF	TGTGCCAGCAGCGTAGCTAGAGGGGGTGGCTATGGCTACACCTTC
TRBV7-9	few	NA	TRBJ2-7	CASSTSWDSDYEQYF	TGTGCCAGCAGCACCAGTTGGGACTCCGACTACGAGCAGTACTTC
TRBV7-9	NA	TRBD1	TRBJ2-7	CASSLADRVYEQYF	TGTGCCAGCAGCTTAGCCGACAGGGTTTACGAGCAGTACTTC
TRBV27	NA	NA	TRBJ2-3	CASSMRGSDTQYF	TGTGCCAGCAGTATGAGGGGGTCAGATACGCAGTATTTT
TRBV27	NA	NA	TRBJ2-2	CASSPTGRELFF	TGTGCCAGCAGTCCTACAGGGAGGGAGCTGTTTTTT
TRBV4-1	NA	NA	TRBJ1-3	CASSQAPGGNTIYF	TGCGCCAGCAGCCAAGCTCCGGGGGGAAACACCATATATTTT
TRBV2	NA	NA	TRBJ2-7	CASSETDSIYEQYF	TGTGCCAGCAGTGAAACGGACAGCATCTACGAGCAGTACTTC
TRBV12-5	NA	TRBD1	TRBJ2-5	CASGPDRGPVETQYF	TGTGCTAGTGGCCCCGACAGGGGGCCGGTCGAGACCCAGTACTTC
TRBV5-1	NA	NA	TRBJ2-7	CASSSPGTSYEQYF	TGCGCCAGCAGCTCCCCGGGAACCTCCTACGAGCAGTACTTC
TRBV29-1	NA	TRBD1	TRBJ1-4	CSARTGDRSNEKLFF	TGCAGCGCCCGGACAGGGGATCGGTCTAATGAAAAACTGTTTTTT
TRBV6-1	few	TRBD2	TRBJ2-3	CASSAPSGGSKSTDTQYF	TGTGCCAGCAGTGCGCCTAGCGGGGGGAGTAAGAGCACAGATACGCAGTATTTT
TRBV2	NA	TRBD1	TRBJ2-7	CASRGDRITYEQYF	TGTGCCAGCAGGGGGGACAGGATTACCTACGAGCAGTACTTC
TRBV5-6	NA	TRBD2	TRBJ2-5	CASSSQLAGGLLWTQYF	TGTGCCAGCAGCTCGCAACTAGCGGGGGGACTCCTGTGGACCCAGTACTTC
TRBV30	once	TRBD2	TRBJ2-1	CAWSSGGPYNEQFF	TGTGCCTGGTCAAGCGGGGGGCCCTACAATGAGCAGTTCTTC
TRBV5-1	once	TRBD1	TRBJ2-7	CASSLGQGGGYEQYF	TGCGCCAGCAGCTTGGGACAGGGCGGTGGCTACGAGCAGTACTTC
TRBV7-9	NA	TRBD2	TRBJ2-3	CASSSPLAGEDTQYF	TGTGCCAGCAGCTCTCCGCTAGCGGGGGAAGATACGCAGTATTTT
TRBV19	NA	TRBD1	TRBJ2-2	CASSIRRGQGGTGELFF	TGTGCCAGTAGTATACGGAGGGGACAGGGGGGTACCGGGGAGCTGTTTTTT
TRBV6-5	few	NA	TRBJ2-7	CASSPGRNEQYF	TGTGCCAGCAGCCCAGGGCGGAACGAGCAGTACTTC
TRBV9	NA	TRBD2	TRBJ2-5	CASSPKRAGGLQETQYF	TGTGCCAGCAGCCCCAAACGGGCGGGGGGATTACAAGAGACCCAGTACTTC
TRBV9	NA	TRBD2	TRBJ2-1	CASSVGREGLDEQFF	TGTGCCAGCAGCGTAGGGAGGGAGGGCCTAGATGAGCAGTTCTTC
TRBV10-1	NA	NA	TRBJ2-5	CASSEGDGGQETQYF	TGCGCCAGCAGCGAGGGCGACGGCGGCCAAGAGACCCAGTACTTC
TRBV28	NA	NA	TRBJ1-1	CASSLFAEYTEAFF	TGTGCCAGCAGTTTATTTGCAGAATACACTGAAGCTTTCTTT